This entry lists 14 T cell receptor beta chains sequenced from one sample in a study of cytomegalovirus exposure and HLA in healthy donors. PCR involved 60 Vbeta and 13 Jbeta primers. TCRdb keeps only in-frame clones here, not all; method: immunoSEQ multiplex PCR. The table has tens of thousands of clones, just under 85% seen once. The sample was PBMCs. The receptor set was obtained from a woman between 18 and 30 years old in good health and CMV-seropositive.

The chain recombines TRBV5-4 with TRBJ2-7; perhaps TRBD2 as D (5 bases). Germline values: CDR1 SGHNT, CDR2 YYREEE (reference sequence). This CDR3 is 15 amino acids long. V shed 2 bases and J shed 5 bases, with 17 bases lying between them. The CDR3 DNA is TGTGCCAGCAGCTTCGGCGGGTTATCAACGAACGAGCAGTACTTC. Protein product: CASSFGGLSTNEQYF.

This chain connects TRBV5-1 to TRBJ2-6; D ambiguous. Germline CDR1 SGHRS, CDR2 YFSETQ. CDR3 length: 13 residues. Deletions cut 2 bases from V and 4 bases from J, with 4 bases between. The CDR3: CASSFQGANVLTF. The CDR3 coding sequence is TGCGCCAGCAGCTTTCAAGGGGCCAACGTCCTGACTTTC.

This clone was seen just once. This chain uses TRBV28 with TRBJ2-3; the D is unclear. The germline V gene has CDR1 MDHEN and CDR2 SYDVKM. The CDR3 runs 17 residues. V gave up 7 bases and J gave up 1 base, with 21 bases separating them. The CDR3 DNA reads as TGTGCCAGCACCCCAAAGAGGTTTCTGGCGGGCACAGATACGCAGTATTTT. Translated, it gives CASTPKRFLAGTDTQYF.

This clone was seen only a few times. This chain uses TRBV6-5 with TRBJ1-1, with TRBD1 identical over 9 bases. J gave up 5 bases and V 6 bases, and 10 bases lay outside the gene matches. The CDR3 has 15 residues. Germline V CDR1 and CDR2: MNHEY, SVGAGI. CDR3 bases: TGTGCCAGCAGACAAGACAGGGGGACTCAAACTGAAGCTTTCTTT. This translates into CASRQDRGTQTEAFF.

The rearrangement uses TRBV11-2 and TRBJ2-1; perhaps TRBD2 as D (6 bases). The germline V gene encodes CDR1 SGHAT and CDR2 FQNNGV. The CDR3 sequence is 16 residues long. Trimming pared 5 bases from V and 0 bases from J, leaving 14 bases between. The CDR3 bases are TGTGCCAGCAGCCTAGCCGGGGGAAGCTCCTACAATGAGCAGTTCTTC. Amino acids: CASSLAGGSSYNEQFF.

The CDR3 loop reads CASSEGTSGGELFF. CDR3 bases: TGTGCCAGCAGTGAAGGGACTAGTGGCGGGGAGCTGTTTTTT. The chain employs TRBV2 and TRBJ2-2; 7 nucleotides match TRBD2. The CDR3 has 14 amino acids. With V trimmed by 1 base and J by 7 bases, 3 bases remained unmatched. Per germline, CDR1 SNHLY and CDR2 FYNNEI. The whole variable domain, remainder taken from reference TRBV2 and TRBJ2-2, is EPEVTQTPSHQVTQMGQEVILRCVPISNHLYFYWYRQILGQKVEFLVSFYNNEISEKSEIFDDQFSVERPDGSNFTLKIRSTKLEDSAMYFCASSEGTSGGELFFGEGSRLTVL.

The chain has TRBV6-1 and TRBJ2-5; 7 positions agree with TRBD1. The trim removed 8 bases at V and 3 bases at J, leaving 12 bases unmatched. This CDR3 spans 15 amino acids. CDR1 and CDR2 (germline): MNHNS, SASEGT. The CDR3 is CASVLLRGREETQYF. The CDR3 DNA reads TGTGCCAGCGTACTCCTGAGGGGGCGTGAAGAGACCCAGTACTTC.

The chain carries TRBV9 and TRBJ2-7; D might be TRBD1 (6 bases). CDR1 and CDR2 (germline): SGDLS, YYNGEE. CDR3 size: 14 residues. Trimming left V 3 bases short and J 2 bases short, with 12 bases between. This CDR3 reads CASSAAGVPYEQYF. The CDR3 DNA is TGTGCCAGCAGCGCTGCAGGGGTTCCCTACGAGCAGTACTTC.

The rearrangement uses TRBV13 and TRBJ2-7; a possible D gene is TRBD2 (6 bases). The CDR3 consists of 13 residues. The V end lost 4 bases, the J end lost 0 bases, and 7 bases lay between the germline ends. Germline lookup yields CDR1 PRHDT and CDR2 FYEKMQ (reference sequence). The CDR3 DNA is TGTGCCAGCAGCTCCGGGAGCTCCTACGAGCAGTACTTC. This codes for CASSSGSSYEQYF. Combining the CDR3 with reference TRBV13 and TRBJ2-7 gives the whole variable domain AAGVIQSPRHLIKEKRETATLKCYPIPRHDTVYWYQQGPGQDPQFLISFYEKMQSDKGSIPDRFSAQQFSDYHSELNMSSLELGDSALYFCASSSGSSYEQYFGPGTRLTVT.

This clone was found a few times. The rearrangement links TRBV7-9 to TRBJ2-2; D is uncertain. The germline V and J ends were trimmed by 1 base and 6 bases, with 9 bases remaining between them. In germline, CDR1 is SEHNR, CDR2 FQNEAQ (reference sequence). There are 14 residues in the CDR3. DNA for the CDR3: TGTGCCAGCAGCTTAGGATTCGCGTCCGGGGAGCTGTTTTTT. As protein: CASSLGFASGELFF.

The rearrangement uses TRBV29-1 and TRBJ2-2; 9 bases match TRBD1. The CDR3 runs to 14 residues. V shed 5 bases and J 6 bases; nucleotides not matched to a gene: 7. Germline V gene data show CDR1 as SQVTM and CDR2 as ANQGSEA. The CDR3 loop reads CSVFPGQGSGELFF. CDR3 nucleotide sequence: TGCAGCGTTTTTCCGGGACAGGGTTCCGGGGAGCTGTTTTTT.

This chain joins TRBV14 and TRBJ1-1, with a possible D match to TRBD1 (6 bases). Trimming left V 4 bases short and J 0 bases short, with 6 bases between. The CDR3 runs 13 residues. Germline CDR1 is SGHDN and CDR2 is FVKESK. In nucleotides, the CDR3 is TGTGCCAGCAGCCCAGGGGTGAACACTGAAGCTTTCTTT. Its translation: CASSPGVNTEAFF.

The J gene is TRBJ2-5, the V gene TRBV6-6; possibly TRBD2 for D (5 bases). This CDR3 is built from 15 residues. The V gene lost 2 bases and the J gene lost 4 bases, with 14 bases spanning the gap. Germline V CDR1 and CDR2: MNHNY, SVGAGI (reference sequence). This CDR3 reads CASSYPRPAGETQYF. The DNA for the CDR3 is TGTGCCAGCAGTTACCCAAGACCGGCGGGAGAGACCCAGTACTTC.

The chain uses TRBV7-9 and TRBJ1-2; the D gene is possibly TRBD1 (5 bases). Trimming pared 5 bases from V and 8 bases from J, leaving 15 bases between. The length of the CDR3 is 13 residues. From germline, CDR1 is SEHNR and CDR2 FQNEAQ (reference sequence). The CDR3 spells CASSLPTGEGYTF. CDR3 sequence (DNA): TGTGCCAGCAGCCTACCGACGGGGGAAGGCTACACCTTC.